These 3 T cell receptor beta chains originate from one sample sequenced in a study of blood T cell repertoires in COVID-19 (dated by TCRdb to about 2020). The method behind the library was the immunoSEQ multiplex PCR assay. TCRdb provides this immuneACCESS table in a form limited to in-frame rearrangements. Some clones are lacking; in checked studies, under half of them reflect an unresolved V gene, and why the rest are absent is not known. The sample table lists under 120,000 clones, around 87% of them with a count of one. Jointly, the top ten make up 32% of the sample. Sequenced material: peripheral blood. These receptors were obtained from a woman aged 80 or older with acute or convalescent COVID-19.

The rearrangement joins TRBV7-8 to TRBJ2-5, with no clear D. Germline CDR1 reads SGHVS; CDR2 reads FQNEAQ. This CDR3 spans 12 amino acids. V was trimmed by 8 bases and J by 5 bases, leaving 12 bases between them. Written as DNA, the CDR3 is TGTGCCAGCTGCTCTGTTGAGGAGACCCAGTACTTC. Protein sequence: CASCSVEETQYF.

The chain recombines TRBV6-5 with TRBJ2-3, with D possibly being TRBD2 (5 bases). This CDR3 has 15 amino acids. Between the trimmed V and J ends, which lost 0 bases and 5 bases, there was a span of 12 bases. The germline V gene encodes CDR1 MNHEY and CDR2 SVGAGI. The CDR3 loop reads CASSYSASSVDTQYF. In nucleotides, the CDR3 is TGTGCCAGCAGTTACTCGGCTAGCTCCGTAGATACGCAGTATTTT.

The chain combines TRBV19 with TRBJ2-7, with 8 bases lining up with TRBD1. After removal of 5 bases from V and 3 bases from J, the junction contained 9 bases not matched to a gene. This CDR3 comprises 15 residues. The germline V gene encodes CDR1 LNHDA and CDR2 SQIVND (reference sequence). The CDR3 nucleotides are TGTGCCAGTAGTCCGCGGCAGGGGGCCCACTACGAGCAGTACTTC. It translates to CASSPRQGAHYEQYF.